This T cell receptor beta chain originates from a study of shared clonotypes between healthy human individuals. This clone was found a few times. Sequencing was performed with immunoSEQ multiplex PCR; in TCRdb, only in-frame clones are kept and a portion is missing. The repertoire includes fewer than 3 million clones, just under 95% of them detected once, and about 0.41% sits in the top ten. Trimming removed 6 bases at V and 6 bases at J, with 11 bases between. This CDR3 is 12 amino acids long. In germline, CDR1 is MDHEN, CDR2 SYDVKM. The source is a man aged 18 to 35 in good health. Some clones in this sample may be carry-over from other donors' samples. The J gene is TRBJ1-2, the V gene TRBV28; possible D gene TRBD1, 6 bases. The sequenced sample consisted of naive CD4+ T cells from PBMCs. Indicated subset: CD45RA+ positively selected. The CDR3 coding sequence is TGTGCCAGCAGATACAGGGAGGATGGCTACACCTTC. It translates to CASRYREDGYTF.